A single sample gave rise to the 28 T cell receptor beta chains below, sequenced in a study of OX40 agonist ivuxolimab in advanced cancers. Generated by immunoSEQ multiplex PCR, the TCRdb table keeps only in-frame clones and is missing some. The sample contains about 60,000 clones, around 90% of which appear only once. Here the sequenced sample was CD4+ or CD8+ T cells sorted from blood, taken in a trial of the OX40 agonist ivuxolimab. These receptors all come from an adult with an advanced solid tumor such as melanoma, head and neck, liver or kidney cancer.

The rearrangement uses TRBV6-5 and TRBJ2-7; 9 positions match TRBD1. CDR1 is MNHEY, CDR2 SVGAGI, per germline. The CDR3 sequence is 13 residues long. Losses at the gene ends were 5 bases for V and 4 bases for J; bases not matched to a gene: 3. CDR3 amino acids: CASSTGGRYEQYF. In DNA, the CDR3 is TGTGCCAGCAGTACAGGGGGCAGGTACGAGCAGTACTTC.

The J gene is TRBJ1-6, the V gene TRBV27, with D unclear. The CDR3 length is 12 residues. Germline CDR1 reads MNHEY; CDR2 reads SMNVEV (reference sequence). V was pared by 2 bases and J by 7 bases, with 3 bases between. The chain's CDR3 is CASSLRNSPLHF. In DNA form, the CDR3 reads TGTGCCAGCAGTTTAAGGAATTCACCCCTCCACTTT.

This chain links TRBV28 with TRBJ2-3; D uncertain. V was clipped by 5 bases and J by 6 bases, with 12 bases between them. The CDR3 totals 13 residues. From germline, CDR1 is MDHEN and CDR2 SYDVKM. This CDR3 is CASSPRLRDTQYF. In DNA form, the CDR3 reads TGTGCCAGCAGTCCTCGCCTTAGGGATACGCAGTATTTT.

The rearrangement links TRBV11-1 to TRBJ2-2, with 11 bases that match TRBD2. This CDR3 is built from 15 residues. Germline loops: CDR1 SGHAT, CDR2 FQDESV (reference sequence). The V segment lost 6 bases and the J segment 6 bases; nucleotides outside the gene matches: 6. The CDR3 DNA reads as TGTGCCAGCAGTATAGCGGGAGGGACTCCCGGGGAGCTGTTTTTT. Protein sequence: CASSIAGGTPGELFF.

J is TRBJ2-5 and V is TRBV10-1; no clear D gene. Trimming stripped 5 bases from V and 7 bases from J, with 11 bases between. The CDR3 length is 12 residues. CDR1 is WNHNN and CDR2 is SYGVQD in the germline V gene (reference sequence). CDR3 in DNA: TGCGCCAGCAGTCCGGCCTTTGGGACCCAGTACTTC. This translates into CASSPAFGTQYF.

The chain joins TRBV5-6 to TRBJ2-4; TRBD2 might be the D (6 bases). Germline CDR1 SGHDT, CDR2 YYEEEE. The CDR3 covers 15 residues. V was cut by 4 bases and J by 7 bases, with 18 bases left in between. As DNA, the CDR3 is TGTGCCAGCAGCCAGGCGCAGGGAGGCGCTAACATTCAGTACTTC. It encodes CASSQAQGGANIQYF. Filled out from reference TRBV5-6 and TRBJ2-4, the complete variable domain reads DAGVTQSPTHLIKTRGQQVTLRCSPKSGHDTVSWYQQALGQGPQFIFQYYEEEERQRGNFPDRFSGHQFPNYSSELNVNALLLGDSALYLCASSQAQGGANIQYFGAGTRLSVL.

The V and J genes are TRBV19 and TRBJ2-1, with TRBD1 identical over 7 bases. Germline V CDR1 and CDR2: LNHDA, SQIVND (reference sequence). The CDR3 consists of 15 residues. V lost 5 bases to trimming and J lost 2 bases; unmatched junction nucleotides: 6. The DNA for the CDR3 is TGTGCCAGTAGTGGGATAGGGGGCCCCTACAATGAGCAGTTCTTC. Protein sequence: CASSGIGGPYNEQFF.

J is TRBJ1-4 and V is TRBV7-2; 7 bases map to TRBD1. The germline CDR1 and CDR2 sequences are SGHTA and FQGNSA. V trimming: 5 bases; J trimming: 7 bases; junction bases outside the gene matches: 10. The CDR3 consists of 15 residues. CDR3 sequence reads: CASSLLGGAGEKLFF. The CDR3 nucleotides are TGTGCCAGCAGCCTTTTAGGGGGCGCGGGTGAAAAACTGTTTTTT.

This sequence joins TRBV19 and TRBJ1-5, with D unclear. The length of the CDR3 is 14 residues. V was cut by 6 bases and J by 1 base, with 10 bases left in between. CDR1 LNHDA and CDR2 SQIVND come from the germline V gene (reference sequence). The CDR3 loop reads CASSMRGSNQPQHF. For the CDR3, the DNA is TGTGCCAGTAGCATGCGGGGAAGCAATCAGCCCCAGCATTTT.

The J gene is TRBJ1-4, the V gene TRBV7-8, with 8 bases matching TRBD1. The CDR3 is 15 residues long. CDR1 SGHVS and CDR2 FQNEAQ come from the germline V gene. Losses at the gene ends were 8 bases for V and 2 bases for J; bases not matched to a gene: 7. The CDR3 region has the DNA TGTGCCAGCGGTAAACGGACAGGGACTAATGAAAAACTGTTTTTT. Its translation is CASGKRTGTNEKLFF.

This sequence joins TRBV29-1 and TRBJ2-3; D unresolved. Germline V gives CDR1 SQVTM, CDR2 ANQGSEA. The CDR3 runs 14 residues. V was clipped by 2 bases and J by 2 bases, with 11 bases between them. The CDR3 bases are TGCAGCGTTGAAAAGGGCCGGAACACAGATACGCAGTATTTT. It is translated as CSVEKGRNTDTQYF.

CDR3 region: CASSQAPGGGYEQYF. The CDR3 DNA sequence: TGCGCCAGCAGCCAAGCCCCAGGGGGCGGATACGAGCAGTACTTC. The J gene is TRBJ2-7, the V gene TRBV4-3, with TRBD1 matching 8 bases. Germline V gives CDR1 LGHNA, CDR2 YSLEER. V lost 1 base to trimming and J lost 4 bases; unmatched junction nucleotides: 6. The CDR3 extends over 15 amino acids.

The chain employs TRBV4-1 and TRBJ2-7; D not resolved. CDR3 length: 12 residues. Germline lookup yields CDR1 MGHRA and CDR2 YSYEKL. The germline V and J ends were trimmed by 3 bases and 7 bases, with 10 bases remaining between them. CDR3 DNA sequence: TGCGCCAGCAGCCACCCCCTGGGGGAGCAGTACTTC. Its protein is CASSHPLGEQYF.

This chain uses TRBV6-5 with TRBJ2-5; D is perhaps TRBD2 (6 bases). The V gene lost 5 bases and the J gene lost 5 bases, with 12 bases spanning the gap. The CDR3 contains 13 residues. CDR1 and CDR2 from the germline V gene are MNHEY and SVGAGI. The CDR3: CASSAGGRETQYF. The CDR3, as DNA: TGTGCCAGCAGTGCCGGGGGACGGGAGACCCAGTACTTC.

V is TRBV11-2 and J is TRBJ2-3, with D perhaps given as TRBD1 or TRBD2 (6 bases each). Trimming removed 4 bases at V and 1 base at J, with 18 bases between. CDR3 length: 17 amino acids. Germline CDR1 reads SGHAT; CDR2 reads FQNNGV. DNA for the CDR3: TGTGCCAGCAGCTCGTCCCCCCCCGGGGGCGGCACAGATACGCAGTATTTT. As protein: CASSSSPPGGGTDTQYF.

The chain employs TRBV27 and TRBJ2-3; the match to TRBD2 covers 9 bases. The germline CDR1 and CDR2 sequences are MNHEY and SMNVEV (reference sequence). The trim removed 7 bases at V and 5 bases at J, leaving 10 bases unmatched. The CDR3 spans 15 residues. CDR3 protein: CASKFMSGRQDTQYF. CDR3 nucleotides: TGTGCCAGCAAGTTCATGAGCGGGAGGCAAGATACGCAGTATTTT.

This chain connects TRBV18 to TRBJ2-1, with D perhaps TRBD2 (6 bases). Trimming cost V 3 bases and J 3 bases, with 15 bases left between them. CDR3 length: 16 residues. The germline V gene has CDR1 KGHSH and CDR2 LQKENI. The CDR3 loop reads CASSPKGREGYNEQFF. The CDR3 region has the DNA TGTGCCAGCTCACCCAAAGGGCGGGAAGGCTACAATGAGCAGTTCTTC.

The chain is built from TRBV7-2 and TRBJ2-6; 10 bases map to TRBD1. The CDR3 has 16 residues. The germline V gene encodes CDR1 SGHTA and CDR2 FQGNSA. Trimming took 3 bases from V and 2 from J; bases not matched to a gene: 1. The CDR3 nucleotides read TGTGCCAGCAGCTTTGGGACAGGGGCTGGGGCCAACGTCCTGACTTTC. It yields the protein CASSFGTGAGANVLTF.

J is TRBJ1-1 and V is TRBV14, with 8 bases lining up with TRBD1. Germline V gives CDR1 SGHDN, CDR2 FVKESK. V shed 5 bases, J shed 4 bases, and the junction held 3 bases outside the gene matches. The CDR3 is made up of 13 amino acids. CDR3 coding DNA: TGTGCCAGCAGCAATACAGGGGGCACTGAAGCTTTCTTT. Amino acid sequence: CASSNTGGTEAFF.

The chain couples TRBV4-1 to TRBJ2-3; D may be TRBD2 (6 bases). The V end lost 4 bases, the J end lost 1 base, and 18 bases lay between the germline ends. In germline, CDR1 is MGHRA, CDR2 YSYEKL. The CDR3 consists of 17 residues. For the CDR3, the DNA is TGCGCCAGCAGCCCCACCCCGTCTGGCGGGGGCACAGATACGCAGTATTTT. Residues: CASSPTPSGGGTDTQYF.

This clone turned up a few times. This chain joins TRBV2 and TRBJ1-5; no reliable D call. V was clipped by 4 bases and J by 3 bases, with 10 bases between them. The V gene's germline CDR1 is SNHLY and CDR2 FYNNEI. The CDR3 runs to 14 residues. CDR3 protein: CASSVSSTNQPQHF. The CDR3 coding sequence is TGTGCCAGCAGTGTCAGCAGCACCAATCAGCCCCAGCATTTT.

This sequence joins TRBV28 and TRBJ1-1; D not resolved. Germline V gene lookup returns CDR1 MDHEN and CDR2 SYDVKM. Trimming cost V 3 bases and J 5 bases, with 25 bases left between them. This CDR3 comprises 18 residues. CDR3 nucleotide sequence: TGTGCCAGCAGTTTTAATTGGGTGGCCGTCCCGCCGAGGACTGAAGCTTTCTTT. Its translation is CASSFNWVAVPPRTEAFF.

This clone was observed a single time. This chain connects TRBV11-2 to TRBJ2-5, with D unclear. Germline V gene lookup returns CDR1 SGHAT and CDR2 FQNNGV. The ends were cut back, 3 bases at V and 2 bases at J, with 10 bases in the middle. This CDR3 comprises 14 residues. CDR3 nucleotides: TGTGCCAGCAGCTTTCTCCAACGACAAGAGACCCAGTACTTC. Its protein product is CASSFLQRQETQYF. The variable domain in full, completed from reference TRBV11-2 and TRBJ2-5, reads EAGVAQSPRYKIIEKRQSVAFWCNPISGHATLYWYQQILGQGPKLLIQFQNNGVVDDSQLPKDRFSAERLKGVDSTLKIQPAKLEDSAVYLCASSFLQRQETQYFGPGTRLLVL.

The genes are TRBV6-5 and TRBJ2-7; 7 nucleotides agree with TRBD2. CDR3 length: 15 amino acids. J was trimmed by 2 bases and V by 1 base; bases with no gene match: 5. CDR1 and CDR2 (germline): MNHEY, SVGAGI. This chain's CDR3 is CASSYWAGAAYEQYF. DNA of the CDR3: TGTGCCAGCAGTTACTGGGCGGGAGCCGCCTACGAGCAGTACTTC.

This clone showed up just a few times. The chain joins TRBV5-4 to TRBJ2-7; 7 nucleotides align to TRBD1. CDR1 is SGHNT, CDR2 YYREEE, per germline (reference sequence). Trimming cost V 3 bases and J 6 bases; bases outside gene matches: 12. CDR3 length: 15 residues. The CDR3 sequence is CASSSRRTGSSEQYF. The CDR3 nucleotides are TGTGCCAGCAGCTCCCGGAGGACAGGAAGCTCCGAGCAGTACTTC.

This chain uses TRBV28 with TRBJ1-1; 7 bases match TRBD1. Germline CDR1 MDHEN, CDR2 SYDVKM. This CDR3 has 15 residues. V lost 4 bases and J lost 6; bases outside the gene matches: 11. The CDR3 loop reads CASSSHRGGVPEAFF. Written as DNA, the CDR3 is TGTGCCAGCAGTTCCCACAGGGGAGGGGTCCCTGAAGCTTTCTTT.

This rearrangement joins TRBV28 to TRBJ1-2; 9 bases are shared with TRBD1. This CDR3 has 16 residues. Germline loops: CDR1 MDHEN, CDR2 SYDVKM. V dropped 2 bases and J dropped 4; count of bases not matched to a gene: 8. This chain's CDR3 is CASSLPGQGFGYGYTF. For the CDR3, the DNA is TGTGCCAGCAGTTTACCGGGACAGGGCTTCGGCTATGGCTACACCTTC.

V usage is TRBV5-1 and J usage is TRBJ1-6, with D possibly matching TRBD1 (5 bases). CDR1 is SGHRS, CDR2 YFSETQ, per germline. The germline V and J ends were trimmed by 0 bases and 10 bases, with 11 bases remaining between them. The CDR3 totals 14 residues. The CDR3 DNA follows: TGCGCCAGCAGCTTGGTGGCGGGGGACTCACCCCTCCACTTT. Translated, it gives CASSLVAGDSPLHF. Supplemented by reference TRBV5-1 and TRBJ1-6, the full variable domain reads KAGVTQTPRYLIKTRGQQVTLSCSPISGHRSVSWYQQTPGQGLQFLFEYFSETQRNKGNFPGRFSGRQFSNSRSEMNVSTLELGDSALYLCASSLVAGDSPLHFGNGTRLTVT.